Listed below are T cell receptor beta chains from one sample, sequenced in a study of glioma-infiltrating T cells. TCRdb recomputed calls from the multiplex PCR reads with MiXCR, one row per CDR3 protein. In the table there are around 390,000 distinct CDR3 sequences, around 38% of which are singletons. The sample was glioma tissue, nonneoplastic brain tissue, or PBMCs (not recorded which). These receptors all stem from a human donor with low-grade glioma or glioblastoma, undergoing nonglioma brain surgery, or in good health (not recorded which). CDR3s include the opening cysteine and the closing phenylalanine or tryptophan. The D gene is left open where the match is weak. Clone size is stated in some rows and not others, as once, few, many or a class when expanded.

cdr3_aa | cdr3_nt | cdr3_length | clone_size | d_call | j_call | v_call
CSAHTGTSGIYNEQFF | TGCAGTGCTCACACCGGGACTAGCGGGATATACAATGAGCAGTTCTTC | 16 | few | TRBD2 | TRBJ2-1 | TRBV20-1
CASSWTSGRRGYEQYF | TGTGCCAGCAGTTGGACTAGCGGGAGAAGGGGGTACGAGCAGTACTTC | 16 | . | TRBD2 | TRBJ2-7 | TRBV6-5
CASSLLAGGGDTQYF | TGTGCCAGCAGCTTATTAGCGGGAGGAGGAGATACGCAGTATTTT | 15 | . | TRBD2 | TRBJ2-3 | TRBV7-2
CASGRGGTDTHRF | TGTGCCAGCGGACGTGGGGGCACAGATACGCACCGCTTT | 13 | once | . | TRBJ2-3 | TRBV28
CASSQATGLNEKLFF | TGCGCCAGCAGCCAAGCTACGGGGCTTAATGAAAAACTGTTTTTT | 15 | few | . | TRBJ1-4 | TRBV4-1
CASSPYRDASYEQYF | TGTGCCAGCAGCCCTTACCGGGACGCTTCCTACGAGCAGTACTTC | 15 | . | . | TRBJ2-7 | TRBV7-6
CASSFHGQSGETQYF | TGTGCCAGTAGCTTTCATGGACAGAGCGGGGAGACCCAGTACTTC | 15 | . | . | TRBJ2-5 | TRBV19
CASSPWTNYEQYF | TGTGCCAGCAGTCCCTGGACTAACTACGAGCAGTACTTC | 13 | . | . | TRBJ2-7 | TRBV6-2/TRBV6-3
CASSSRETSGLQFF | TGTGCCAGCAGCTCCCGGGAGACTAGCGGCTTGCAGTTCTTC | 14 | . | TRBD2 | TRBJ2-1 | TRBV7-9
CSAARGDSYGYTF | TGCAGTGCTGCTAGGGGGGACAGCTATGGCTACACCTTC | 13 | many | TRBD1 | TRBJ1-2 | TRBV20-1
CASSLDGGGQPQHF | TGTGCCAGCAGTTTAGACGGGGGGGGTCAGCCCCAGCATTTT | 14 | . | . | TRBJ1-5 | TRBV12-3/TRBV12-4
CSVVPFGVTDTQYF | TGCAGCGTTGTCCCGTTCGGGGTCACAGATACGCAGTATTTT | 14 | . | . | TRBJ2-3 | TRBV20-1
CATSRDYDRTFPETQYF | TGTGCCACCAGCAGAGATTATGACAGGACATTCCCAGAGACCCAGTACTTC | 17 | few | . | TRBJ2-5 | TRBV15
CASSSTSDGPYEQYF | TGTGCCAGCAGCTCCACAAGTGACGGCCCCTACGAGCAGTACTTC | 15 | . | . | TRBJ2-7 | TRBV6-1
CASSLLNTEAFF | TGTGCCAGCAGTTTACTGAACACTGAAGCTTTCTTT | 12 | many | . | TRBJ1-1 | TRBV28
CASSFPAGGTSEQFF | TGTGCCAGCAGCTTCCCCGCTGGGGGGACAAGTGAGCAGTTCTTC | 15 | many | . | TRBJ2-1 | TRBV28
CASSIASEEYEQFF | TGTGCCAGTAGTATCGCTAGCGAAGAGTACGAGCAGTTCTTC | 14 | . | . | TRBJ2-1 | TRBV19
CASSSKQGGSFYEQYF | TGTGCCAGCAGCTCTAAACAGGGGGGAAGTTTCTACGAGCAGTACTTC | 16 | few | TRBD1 | TRBJ2-7 | TRBV7-2
CASSEEPGPYGYTF | TGTGCCAGCAGTGAAGAACCAGGCCCCTATGGCTACACCTTC | 14 | many | . | TRBJ1-2 | TRBV6-1
CASSSPFNTGELFF | TGTGCCAGCAGTTCCCCCTTTAACACCGGGGAGCTGTTTTTT | 14 | . | . | TRBJ2-2 | TRBV12-3/TRBV12-4
CASRTGANTGELFF | TGTGCCAGCCGGACAGGGGCTAACACCGGGGAGCTGTTTTTT | 14 | few | TRBD1 | TRBJ2-2 | TRBV5-4
CASSQDLGQPQHF | TGCGCCAGCAGCCAAGATCTCGGTCAGCCCCAGCATTTT | 13 | many | . | TRBJ1-5 | TRBV4-1
CATSRVITGGYEQYF | TGTGCCACCAGCAGAGTAATAACGGGCGGCTACGAGCAGTACTTC | 15 | . | . | TRBJ2-7 | TRBV15
CSARWGRVGTEAFF | TGCAGTGCTAGGTGGGGCAGGGTAGGCACTGAAGCTTTCTTT | 14 | many | . | TRBJ1-1 | TRBV20-1
CASSLSPGVPLHF | TGTGCCAGCAGTTTATCGCCCGGGGTCCCCCTCCACTTT | 13 | many | . | TRBJ1-6 | TRBV27
CASSLTLAGDPVRTDTQYF | TGTGCCAGCAGTCTCACACTAGCGGGAGACCCCGTTCGCACAGATACGCAGTATTTT | 19 | . | TRBD2 | TRBJ2-3 | TRBV28
CASSSLPGQGDTGELFF | TGTGCCAGCAGTTCACTTCCGGGACAGGGGGACACCGGGGAGCTGTTTTTT | 17 | few | TRBD1 | TRBJ2-2 | TRBV28
CASSLPEGKQPQHF | TGTGCCAGCAGTTTACCAGAGGGTAAACAGCCCCAGCATTTT | 14 | few | . | TRBJ1-5 | TRBV6-2/TRBV6-3
CSASGLPVGSYNEQFF | TGCAGTGCTAGCGGACTTCCCGTGGGCTCCTACAATGAGCAGTTCTTC | 16 | . | . | TRBJ2-1 | TRBV20-1
CASSPRTSGGTYEQYF | TGTGCCAGCAGCCCAAGGACTAGCGGGGGAACCTACGAGCAGTACTTC | 16 | . | TRBD2 | TRBJ2-7 | TRBV7-6
CATSRDRGFSDEQFF | TGTGCCACCAGCAGAGATCGGGGTTTCAGCGATGAGCAGTTCTTC | 15 | . | . | TRBJ2-1 | TRBV15
CATSRDREWYQETQYF | TGTGCCACCAGCAGAGATAGAGAGTGGTACCAAGAGACCCAGTACTTC | 16 | few | . | TRBJ2-5 | TRBV15
CSAGRGGRDHYEQYF | TGCAGTGCGGGACGGGGTGGGCGGGACCACTACGAGCAGTACTTC | 15 | . | . | TRBJ2-7 | TRBV20-1
CASPGGRSRTIPYNEQFF | TGTGCCAGCCCGGGCGGGAGGTCCCGTACAATACCTTACAATGAGCAGTTCTTC | 18 | many | TRBD2 | TRBJ2-1 | TRBV27
CASSYSGSTFYNEQFF | TGTGCCAGCAGTTACAGCGGGAGTACTTTCTACAATGAGCAGTTCTTC | 16 | . | TRBD2 | TRBJ2-1 | TRBV28
CASSQDGGSGDGYTF | TGTGCCAGCAGCCAAGATGGGGGGTCCGGGGATGGCTACACCTTC | 15 | few | . | TRBJ1-2 | TRBV4-2
CASSLNRKDYGYTF | TGTGCCAGCAGCTTAAACAGGAAGGACTATGGCTACACCTTC | 14 | many | . | TRBJ1-2 | TRBV7-2
CASSRGGWDEQFF | TGTGCCAGCAGCCGTGGGGGTTGGGATGAGCAGTTCTTC | 13 | . | . | TRBJ2-1 | TRBV14
CASSLGVPGLAGNTIYF | TGTGCCAGCAGTTTGGGTGTGCCGGGGTTAGCTGGAAACACCATATATTTT | 17 | . | . | TRBJ1-3 | TRBV27
CASSPRWGPRETQYF | TGTGCCAGCAGCCCGAGATGGGGGCCAAGAGAGACCCAGTACTTC | 15 | . | . | TRBJ2-5 | TRBV14
CASSTPKGTTEAFF | TGTGCCAGTAGTACCCCCAAGGGCACCACTGAAGCTTTCTTT | 14 | few | . | TRBJ1-1 | TRBV19
CSARGVRQGGGNTIYF | TGCAGTGCTAGAGGAGTTCGGCAGGGGGGAGGAAACACCATATATTTT | 16 | few | TRBD1 | TRBJ1-3 | TRBV20-1